The rows below give T cell receptor beta chains drawn from one sample of a study of cytotoxic CD8 clonotypes in ibrutinib-treated CLL. The repertoire was sequenced with immunoSEQ multiplex PCR; TCRdb's copy has only in-frame clones and lacks some. The table lists 90,000 to 150,000 clones, 58% of them singletons. The material was PBMCs, obtained after 24 months of ibrutinib treatment. These receptors all come from a human donor with chronic lymphocytic leukemia. Each CDR3 is given with its conserved first and last residue. D genes are given only for firm matches. Clone size appears in some rows only: once, few, many, or a class for an expanded clone.

>TRBJ2-2|NA|TRBV5-4|NA
CASSPRFLGDTGELFF
TGTGCCAGCAGCCCCCGCTTTCTGGGAGACACCGGGGAGCTGTTTTTT
>TRBJ2-1|NA|TRBV6-5|TRBD2
CASSSPSSGGPEQFF
TGTGCCAGCAGTTCCCCGAGTAGCGGGGGGCCCGAGCAGTTCTTC
>TRBJ2-1|NA|TRBV11-2|TRBD2
CASSLHSGRAGEQFF
TGTGCCAGCAGCTTACACAGCGGGAGGGCTGGTGAGCAGTTCTTC
>TRBJ1-2|NA|TRBV5-1|TRBD1
CASSSTGQEYNYGYTF
TGCGCCAGCAGCTCCACGGGACAGGAATATAACTATGGCTACACCTTC
>TRBJ1-1|NA|TRBV5-6|TRBD1
CASSINRGSMNTEAFF
TGTGCCAGCAGCATCAACAGGGGATCCATGAACACTGAAGCTTTCTTT
>TRBJ2-3|NA|TRBV6-5|NA
CASMRDSSTDTQYF
TGTGCCAGCATGAGGGACTCTAGCACAGATACGCAGTATTTT
>TRBJ2-5|NA|TRBV10-3|NA
CAISVRQQETQYF
TGTGCCATCAGTGTGCGACAGCAAGAGACCCAGTACTTC
>TRBJ2-2|many|TRBV30|NA
CARHSRGDTGELFF
TGTGCCCGGCACTCGAGGGGAGACACCGGGGAGCTGTTTTTT
>TRBJ2-1|NA|TRBV7-3|NA
CASSELRGPYNEQFF
TGTGCCAGCAGCGAACTCAGGGGCCCCTACAATGAGCAGTTCTTC
>TRBJ1-3|many|TRBV5-6|NA
CASSLRTPGNTIYF
TGTGCCAGCAGCTTAAGGACACCTGGAAACACCATATATTTT
>TRBJ2-2|NA|TRBV6-4|TRBD2
CASPGGGLAGSCTGELFF
TGTGCCAGCCCGGGGGGTGGGCTAGCGGGGTCGTGCACCGGGGAGCTGTTTTTT
>TRBJ1-5|many|TRBV6-1|NA
CASRVSNQPQHF
TGTGCCAGCAGGGTTAGCAATCAGCCCCAGCATTTT
>TRBJ1-2|NA|TRBV29-1|NA
CSVEEIQGNYGYTF
TGCAGCGTTGAAGAGATACAGGGAAACTATGGCTACACCTTC
>TRBJ1-2|NA|TRBV30|NA
CAWSVHSLANYGYTF
TGTGCCTGGAGTGTTCACAGTTTAGCTAACTATGGCTACACCTTC
>TRBJ1-1|many|TRBV30|TRBD1
CAWSGGPGQGFANTEAFF
TGTGCCTGGAGTGGGGGTCCGGGACAGGGGTTCGCCAACACTGAAGCTTTCTTT
>TRBJ2-2|NA|TRBV9|NA
CASSEQRGAHTGELFF
TGTGCCAGCAGCGAACAGAGGGGGGCTCATACCGGGGAGCTGTTTTTT
>TRBJ1-2|NA|TRBV28|TRBD1
CASKTGTGSGGYTF
TGTGCCAGCAAAACCGGGACAGGGTCGGGTGGCTACACCTTC
>TRBJ2-1|few|TRBV2|TRBD1
CASRSPTGGAFNEQFF
TGTGCCAGCAGATCGCCGACAGGGGGCGCTTTTAATGAGCAGTTCTTC
>TRBJ1-2|NA|TRBV2|NA
CASSEGILNYGYTF
TGTGCCAGCAGTGAAGGGATACTTAACTATGGCTACACCTTC
>TRBJ1-4|NA|TRBV30|NA
CAWGIRQATNEKLFF
TGTGCCTGGGGAATCAGACAGGCAACTAATGAAAAACTGTTTTTT
>TRBJ2-2|few|TRBV6-5|NA
CASSSRLNTGELFF
TGTGCCAGCAGTTCCAGATTGAACACCGGGGAGCTGTTTTTT
>TRBJ2-3|NA|TRBV7-2|NA
CASSLLNTDTQYF
TGTGCCAGCAGCTTGCTTAACACAGATACGCAGTATTTT
>TRBJ2-1|NA|TRBV7-2|NA
CASRSGLSTYNEQFF
TGTGCCAGCCGATCCGGGCTTAGCACCTACAATGAGCAGTTCTTC
>TRBJ2-7|few|TRBV4-1|TRBD2
CASSAWTSGGYEQYF
TGCGCCAGCAGCGCCTGGACTAGCGGGGGTTACGAGCAGTACTTC
>TRBJ1-5|few|TRBV5-1|NA
CASSEQGGNQPQHF
TGCGCCAGCAGCGAACAGGGTGGCAATCAGCCCCAGCATTTT
>TRBJ1-6|few|TRBV5-4|NA
CASSFADNSPLHF
TGTGCCAGCAGCTTTGCAGATAATTCACCCCTCCACTTT
>TRBJ2-7|NA|TRBV6-5|TRBD1
CASSRQGSSYEQYF
TGTGCCAGCAGTCGACAGGGAAGTAGCTACGAGCAGTACTTC
>TRBJ1-3|NA|TRBV6-5|NA
CASSYQISSGNTIYF
TGTGCCAGCAGTTACCAAATCTCCTCTGGAAACACCATATATTTT
>TRBJ2-3|NA|TRBV6-5|TRBD1
CASSWGQSSTDTQYF
TGTGCCAGCAGCTGGGGACAGTCTAGCACAGATACGCAGTATTTT
>TRBJ1-3|NA|TRBV27|TRBD1
CASSSTGNPGNTIYF
TGTGCCAGCAGTTCGACAGGGAACCCTGGAAACACCATATATTTT
>TRBJ1-6|NA|TRBV9|NA
CASSVEGSSYNSPLHF
TGTGCCAGCAGCGTAGAGGGGAGCTCCTATAATTCACCCCTCCACTTT
>TRBJ2-1|NA|TRBV7-2|TRBD1
CASSRQGFNEQFF
TGTGCCAGCAGCCGACAGGGGTTCAATGAGCAGTTCTTC
>TRBJ2-7|NA|TRBV7-9|TRBD1
CASSLRQGYEQYF
TGTGCCAGCAGCCTACGACAGGGCTACGAGCAGTACTTC
>TRBJ2-3|NA|TRBV6-1|NA
CASTRLGGSTDTQYF
TGTGCCAGTACCCGGTTGGGGGGATCCACAGATACGCAGTATTTT
>TRBJ2-3|NA|TRBV9|NA
CASSVGVGGITDTQYF
TGTGCCAGCAGCGTAGGGGTAGGAGGAATCACAGATACGCAGTATTTT
>TRBJ1-1|NA|TRBV2|NA
CASRLGNTEAFF
TGTGCCAGCAGACTAGGTAACACTGAAGCTTTCTTT
>TRBJ1-2|few|TRBV7-9|TRBD1
CASSLAGGGYTF
TGTGCCAGCAGCTTGGCAGGGGGTGGCTACACCTTC
>TRBJ2-1|few|TRBV5-1|NA
CASSFGNPNVNEQFF
TGCGCCAGCAGCTTCGGGAACCCTAATGTGAATGAGCAGTTCTTC